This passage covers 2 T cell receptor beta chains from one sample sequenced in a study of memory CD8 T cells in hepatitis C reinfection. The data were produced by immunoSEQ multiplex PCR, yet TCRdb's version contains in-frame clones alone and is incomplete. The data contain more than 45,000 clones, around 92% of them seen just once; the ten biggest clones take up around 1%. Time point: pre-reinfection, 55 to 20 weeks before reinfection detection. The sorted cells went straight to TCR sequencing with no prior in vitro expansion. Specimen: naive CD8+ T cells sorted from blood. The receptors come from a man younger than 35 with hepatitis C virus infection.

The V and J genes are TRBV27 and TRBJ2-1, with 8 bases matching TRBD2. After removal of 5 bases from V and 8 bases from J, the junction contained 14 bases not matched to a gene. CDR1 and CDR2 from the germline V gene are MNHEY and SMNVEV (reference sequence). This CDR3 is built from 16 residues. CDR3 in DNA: TGTGCCAGCAGTCTCTATCGCGGGGGGAAAGAGGATGAGCAGTTCTTC. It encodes CASSLYRGGKEDEQFF.

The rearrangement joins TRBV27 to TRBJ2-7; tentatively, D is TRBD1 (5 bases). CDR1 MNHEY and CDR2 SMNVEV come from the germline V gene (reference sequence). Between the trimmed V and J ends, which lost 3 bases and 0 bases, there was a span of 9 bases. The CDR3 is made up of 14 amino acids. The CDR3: CASSLRQSSYEQYF. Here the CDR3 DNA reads TGTGCCAGCAGTTTGAGACAGTCCTCCTACGAGCAGTACTTC.